The rows below give T cell receptor beta chains drawn from one sample of a study of molecular identifiers for immune sequencing clone quantification. From the PCR reads, TCRdb called clonotypes with MiXCR, one entry per CDR3 protein. The sample lists tens of thousands of distinct CDR3 sequences, 25% seen once, with 0.7% to 0.8% in the top ten. Input material: naive CD8+ T cells from blood, with Jurkat cell RNA spiked in. Receptors originate from a human donor in good health. Some libraries in this study had Jurkat cell RNA spiked in. Each CDR3 is given with its conserved first and last residue. The D gene is left open where the match is weak. A clone size is listed for some rows: how often the clone was seen (once, few, many), or a class if it is expanded.

v_call	j_call	d_call	clone_size	cdr3_aa	cdr3_nt
TRBV3-1	TRBJ2-2	.	few	CASSQTGLGTGEQFF	TGTGCCAGCAGCCAAACAGGGTTAGGGACCGGGGAGCAGTTTTTT
TRBV5-6	TRBJ1-1	.	many	CASSFSGTEAFF	TGTGCCAGCAGTTTCAGCGGAACTGAAGCTTTCTTT
TRBV28	TRBJ2-1	.	few	CASSRDPFYINNEQFF	TGTGCCAGCAGTCGAGATCCGTTTTACATTAACAATGAGCAGTTCTTC
TRBV5-4	TRBJ1-1	.	many	CASSLAWDPNTEAFF	TGTGCCAGCAGCTTGGCGTGGGATCCGAACACTGAAGCTTTCTTT
TRBV5-1	TRBJ2-1	.	many	CASRASRGNEQFF	TGCGCCTCAAGGGCTAGCCGTGGCAATGAGCAGTTCTTC
TRBV19	TRBJ2-4	.	few	CASSTSRGPNIQYF	TGTGCCAGTAGTACTTCTCGCGGTCCGAACATTCAGTACTTC
TRBV9	TRBJ1-1	.	once	CASGVGGGTEAFF	TGTGCCAGCGGCGTAGGTGGAGGCACTGAAGCTTTCTTT
TRBV7-6	TRBJ2-1	.	.	CASSPGGGPPYNEQLF	TGTGCCAGCAGCCCTGGAGGGGGGCCCCCTTACAATGAGCAGCTCTTC
TRBV25-1	TRBJ2-7	.	.	CASSAHTGRQYF	TGTGCCAGCAGTGCCCATACGGGACGGCAGTACTTC
TRBV27	TRBJ2-3	.	many	CASRPLWAMQSRDSALTDTQYF	TGTGCCAGCAGACCATTGTGGGCGATGCAATCGCGGGACAGTGCCCTAACAGATACGCAGTATTTT
TRBV7-7	TRBJ2-1	.	.	CASSPWTSYNEQFF	TGTGCTAGCAGCCCCTGGACATCCTACAATGAGCAGTTCTTC
TRBV12-5	TRBJ1-5	.	many	CASGSLGASNQPQHF	TGTGCTAGTGGTTCCCTCGGGGCTAGCAATCAGCCCCAGCATTTT
TRBV28	TRBJ2-2	.	.	CASGNVDTRELFF	TGTGCCAGCGGTAATGTGGACACCAGGGAGCTGTTTTTT
TRBV2	TRBJ2-3	.	few	CASSEGISPSTDTQYF	TGTGCCAGCAGTGAAGGGATCAGCCCTAGCACAGATACGCAGTATTTT
TRBV12-3/TRBV12-4	TRBJ2-3	TRBD2	many	CASTLSGRALGDTQYF	TGTGCCAGCACCCTTAGCGGGAGGGCCCTAGGAGATACGCAGTATTTT
TRBV24-1	TRBJ1-4	.	.	CATSDSRDGCTEEKLFF	TGTGCCACCAGCGATTCCAGGGACGGGTGCACAGAGGAAAAACTGTTTTTT
TRBV3-1	TRBJ2-5	.	few	CASSQVGGVPQETQYF	TGTGCCAGCAGCCAAGTTGGTGGGGTCCCCCAAGAGACCCAGTACTTC
TRBV28	TRBJ2-7	.	many	CASKTLGTSYEQYF	TGTGCCAGCAAGACTTTAGGTACCTCCTACGAGCAGTACTTC
TRBV7-9	TRBJ2-6	.	.	CASGLPEGDKNSGANVLTF	TGTGCCAGCGGCTTACCGGAAGGGGACAAAAACTCTGGGGCCAACGTCCTGACTTTC
TRBV4-3	TRBJ2-7	.	many	CASSQDRGGAYEQYF	TGCGCCAGCAGCCAAGATAGGGGGGGAGCCTACGAGCAGTACTTC
TRBV27	TRBJ2-7	TRBD2	.	CASSLSASGIYEQYF	TGTGCCAGCAGTTTATCTGCTAGCGGCATTTATGAGCAGTACTTC
TRBV7-9	TRBJ2-3	.	.	CASSDRENTQYF	TGTGCCAGCAGCGATCGAGAGAATACGCAGTATTTT
TRBV7-6	TRBJ2-5	.	many	CASSRTEIETQYF	TGTGCCAGCAGCCGGACAGAGATTGAGACCCAGTACTTC
TRBV6-2/TRBV6-3	TRBJ2-6	.	many	CASTQQSSGANVLTF	TGTGCCAGCACCCAACAGAGCTCTGGGGCCAACGTCCTGACTTTC
TRBV6-2/TRBV6-3	TRBJ1-1	TRBD1	many	CASSYSTGETEAFF	TGTGCCAGCAGTTACTCGACAGGGGAGACTGAAGCTTTCTTT
TRBV6-4	TRBJ1-5	.	.	CASSGPLYQPQHF	TGTGCCAGCAGTGGTCCCCTTTATCAGCCCCAGCATTTT
TRBV27	TRBJ2-1	.	.	CASSIRLDWTMKYNERFF	TGTGCCAGCAGTATCCGCCTGGACTGGACGATGAAGTACAATGAGCGGTTCTTC
TRBV12-3/TRBV12-4	TRBJ2-7	TRBD2	many	CASSPGLAGGYEQYF	TGCGCCAGCAGCCCAGGGCTAGCGGGGGGTTACGAGCAGTACTTC
TRBV5-1	TRBJ1-1	TRBD1	many	CASSLYRGTEAFF	TGCGCCAGCAGCTTATACAGGGGCACTGAAGCTTTCTTT
TRBV4-3	TRBJ1-5	.	many	CASSQDRVSNQPQHF	TGCGCCAGCAGCCAAGATAGGGTTAGCAATCAGCCCCAGCATTTT
TRBV5-3	TRBJ1-1	.	.	CARSLQCVRATEAFF	TGTGCCAGAAGCTTACAATGCGTCCGAGCCACTGAAGCTTTCTTT
TRBV7-9	TRBJ1-5	TRBD1	many	CASSFGQGLLGPQHF	TGTGCCAGCAGCTTTGGACAGGGCCTCCTGGGGCCCCAGCATTTT
TRBV4-2	TRBJ2-3	TRBD2	.	CASSQVVGLAGDRPSTDTQYF	TGTGCCAGCAGCCAAGTCGTAGGACTAGCGGGAGACCGCCCTAGCACAGATACGCAGTATTTT
TRBV4-2	TRBJ2-7	.	.	CASSHGTGEQYF	TGTGCCAGCAGCCATGGAACCGGCGAGCAGTACTTC
TRBV4-3	TRBJ1-5	.	many	CASSQDWHSNQPQHF	TGCGCCAGCAGCCAAGATTGGCATAGCAATCAGCCCCAGCATTTT
TRBV7-8	TRBJ2-7	TRBD1	.	CASSFSPSGTANYEQYF	TGTGCCAGCAGCTTTTCCCCCTCCGGGACAGCAAACTACGAGCAGTACTTC
TRBV18	TRBJ1-1	.	few	CASSLNTGSNTEAFF	TGTGCCAGCTCACTCAATACAGGGTCGAACACTGAAGCTTTCTTT
TRBV28	TRBJ2-7	TRBD2	.	CASSSSGRVYEQYF	TGTGCCAGCAGTTCTAGCGGGAGGGTATACGAGCAGTACTTC
TRBV6-1	TRBJ1-1	.	.	CARSEAFDRGPYTEAFF	TGTGCCCGCAGTGAAGCGTTCGACCGGGGGCCCTACACTGAAGCTTTCTTT
TRBV27	TRBJ1-6	TRBD1	.	CASSTTGGHNSPLHF	TGTGCCAGCAGTACTACAGGGGGTCACAATTCACCCCTCCACTTT
TRBV9	TRBJ2-2	TRBD2	many	CASSPWTSWTGELFF	TGTGCCAGCAGCCCATGGACTAGCTGGACCGGGGAGCTGTTTTTT
TRBV6-1	TRBJ2-7	TRBD2	.	CASSEWTSGGIYEQYF	TGTGCCAGCAGTGAATGGACTAGCGGGGGGATTTACGAGCAGTACTTC
TRBV3-1	TRBJ2-3	.	.	CARRQNPPAPPYF	TGTGCCCGCCGCCAAAACCCCCCAGCTCCGCCGTATTTT
TRBV29-1	TRBJ2-3	TRBD2	.	CSSTIGLAVTCTQYF	TGCAGCTCCACGATTGGACTAGCGGTTACATGTACGCAGTATTTT
TRBV25-1	TRBJ2-1	TRBD2	.	CATRGPGLGIGEQFF	TGTGCCACCAGGGGCCCGGGACTAGGGATCGGTGAGCAGTTCTTC
TRBV5-6	TRBJ1-1	TRBD1	few	CASSLRDRGHFTNTEAFF	TGTGCCAGCAGCTTACGGGACAGGGGCCATTTTACGAACACTGAAGCTTTCTTT
TRBV4-1	TRBJ1-1	.	many	CASSQDTLNTEAFF	TGCGCCAGCAGCCAGGACACATTGAACACTGAAGCTTTCTTT
TRBV7-2	TRBJ2-5	TRBD2	few	CASSSPPLAGFETQYF	TGTGCCAGCAGCTCTCCCCCGCTAGCGGGGTTCGAGACCCAGTACTTC